This T cell receptor beta chain was identified during a study of blood T cell repertoires in COVID-19. Study background: T cells, B-cell-depleted T cells, or PBMCs provided the cDNA or gDNA that served as material.

V lost 7 bases and J lost 6, with 10 bases in between. From germline, CDR1 is MNHNY and CDR2 SVGAGI (reference sequence). This CDR3 has 12 amino acids. The table came from immunoSEQ multiplex PCR; TCRdb's copy has only in-frame clones and leaves some out. The data contain some 140,000 clones, roughly 81% of them singletons. The chain is built from TRBV6-6 and TRBJ1-5; D gene unclear. The receptor's source is a human donor in a cohort sampled during active COVID-19. The sample comprised peripheral blood. The DNA for the CDR3 is TGTGCCAGCACCGATGGCTCTCAGCCCCAGCATTTT. Protein sequence: CASTDGSQPQHF.